This entry describes one T cell receptor beta chain. This sample is part of a study of shared clonotypes between healthy human individuals. Germline V gives CDR1 SGHAT, CDR2 FQDESV (reference sequence). There are 15 residues in the CDR3. V lost 5 bases, J lost 3 bases, and 10 bases stayed unmatched. Method: immunoSEQ multiplex PCR; TCRdb's copy keeps in-frame clones and lacks some. Of about 1.4 million clones in the sample, roughly 96% were seen once. This chain uses TRBV11-1 with TRBJ2-7; the match to TRBD1 covers 7 bases. The sequence derives from a man aged 30 to 39 in good health. Sequenced material: naive CD4+ T cells sorted from blood. Subset defined: CD45RA+ positively selected. The DNA for the CDR3 is TGTGCCAGCAGCAACTGGGACAGTCCGATCTACGAGCAGTACTTC. Translation gives CASSNWDSPIYEQYF.